The 28 T cell receptor beta chains given below trace back to one sample, sequenced in a study of human T cells and chemical hapten exposure. Time point noted: patch test 1, 2 weeks after DPC sensitization. Stated treatment: therapeutic diphenylcyclopropenone sensitization with weekly scalp DPC. TCRdb analysed the RACE reads with MiXCR anew, one entry per CDR3 protein. The profile covers more than 70,000 distinct CDR3 sequences, with roughly 10% appearing a single time and 3.5% taken by the ten largest. The sample consisted of whole blood, taken in connection with sensitization to the hapten diphenylcyclopropenone (DPC). Source of these receptors: a woman aged 55 to 70 with alopecia areata. Some clones in this sample may be carry-over from other donors' samples.

This clonotype was counted at least ten times. The V and J genes are TRBV19 and TRBJ1-5, with a tentative D call TRBD1 (5 bases). CDR3 length: 13 residues. With 4 bases removed from V and 6 bases from J, the gap between germline ends came to 10 bases. Germline loops: CDR1 LNHDA, CDR2 SQIVND (reference sequence). CDR3 residues: CASSRGEGQPQHF. The CDR3 region has the DNA TGTGCCAGTAGTAGAGGGGAGGGTCAGCCCCAGCATTTT. Full variable domain (missing parts from reference TRBV19 and TRBJ1-5): DGGITQSPKYLFRKEGQNVTLSCEQNLNHDAMYWYRQDPGQGLRLIYYSQIVNDFQKGDIAEGYSVSREKKESFPLTVTSAQKNPTAFYLCASSRGEGQPQHFGDGTRLSIL.

This clonotype was observed many times. The chain carries TRBV20-1 and TRBJ1-6, with D possibly matching TRBD1 (6 bases). This CDR3 contains 13 residues. V shed 0 bases and J shed 8 bases, with 8 bases lying between them. CDR1 and CDR2 (germline): DFQATT, SNEGSKA (reference sequence). In DNA form, the CDR3 reads TGCAGTGCTAGAGAGGGGGCGGATTCACCCCTCCACTTT. This gives the protein CSAREGADSPLHF.

This clonotype occurred a few times. V gene TRBV11-2 combines with J gene TRBJ1-5, with no clear D. The CDR3 totals 13 residues. Trimming stripped 1 base from V and 5 bases from J, with 6 bases between. CDR1 is SGHAT and CDR2 is FQNNGV in the germline V gene. CDR3 DNA: TGTGCCAGCAGCTTAGCACAATATCAGCCCCAGCATTTT. Translated, it gives CASSLAQYQPQHF.

The sample holds a few counts of this clonotype. V is TRBV7-9 and J is TRBJ1-4; 9 nucleotides align to TRBD1. The junction had 6 bases not matched to a gene; V was cut back by 6 bases and J by 7 bases. Germline CDR1 is SEHNR and CDR2 is FQNEAQ (reference sequence). The CDR3 length is 14 residues. The CDR3 here is CASSPGQGPEKLFF. The CDR3 DNA sequence: TGTGCCAGCAGTCCGGGACAGGGCCCTGAAAAACTGTTTTTT.

This clonotype has a handful of counts. J is TRBJ1-2 and V is TRBV29-1; D call uncertain. Germline CDR1 is SQVTM and CDR2 is ANQGSEA. V was pared by 2 bases and J by 2 bases, with 3 bases between. There are 11 residues in the CDR3. The CDR3 reads CSVEQNYGYTF. The CDR3 DNA sequence: TGCAGCGTTGAACAAAACTATGGCTACACCTTC.

This clonotype has only a few counts. The genes are TRBV9 and TRBJ2-2; D is perhaps TRBD1 (6 bases). This CDR3 region has 15 residues. V was pared by 0 bases and J by 0 bases, with 6 bases between. The V gene's germline CDR1 is SGDLS and CDR2 YYNGEE. The CDR3 bases are TGTGCCAGCAGCGTAGACAGGGCGAACACCGGGGAGCTGTTTTTT. Protein product: CASSVDRANTGELFF. Based on the CDR3 plus reference TRBV9 and TRBJ2-2, the full variable domain is DSGVTQTPKHLITATGQRVTLRCSPRSGDLSVYWYQQSLDQGLQFLIQYYNGEERAKGNILERFSAQQFPDLHSELNLSSLELGDSALYFCASSVDRANTGELFFGEGSRLTVL.

The chain is built from TRBV20-1 and TRBJ2-5; maybe TRBD1 (5 bases). Germline V gene sequence: CDR1 DFQATT, CDR2 SNEGSKA (reference sequence). CDR3 size: 14 residues. V shed 1 base and J shed 3 bases, with 12 bases lying between them. CDR3 region: CSARGQDTKETQYF. CDR3 nucleotide sequence: TGCAGTGCTAGAGGCCAGGACACCAAAGAGACCCAGTACTTC.

Of note for this clonotype: A much bigger clone sits one base away, suggesting this may be a read error. The chain combines TRBV24-1 with TRBJ2-5; D may correspond to TRBD1 or TRBD2 (5 bases each). The V and J ends lost 7 bases and 7 bases respectively, with 9 bases between them. Germline V CDR1 and CDR2: KGHDR, SFDVKD. The CDR3 runs to 11 residues. CDR3 nucleotides: TGTGCCACCAGCTCTGGGGGGACCCAGTACTTC. Encoded protein: CATSSGGTQYF.

In its sample, this clonotype was seen many times. This chain uses TRBV3-1 with TRBJ2-1, with D unresolved. V was shortened by 0 bases and J by 0 bases, with 6 bases between the two germline ends. CDR1 and CDR2 from the germline V gene are LGHDT and YNNKEL (reference sequence). The CDR3 runs to 15 residues. CDR3: CASSQDPSSYNEQFF. The CDR3 nucleotides are TGTGCCAGCAGCCAAGATCCTAGCTCCTACAATGAGCAGTTCTTC.

This clonotype was counted at least ten times. The V gene is TRBV24-1, the J gene TRBJ2-3, with 7 bases fitting TRBD2. Trimming took 0 bases from V and 2 from J; bases not matched to a gene: 7. The V gene's germline CDR1 is KGHDR and CDR2 SFDVKD. This CDR3 spans 17 amino acids. The CDR3 DNA is TGTGCCACCAGTGATTTGGTTGCGCGGGGGTTCACAGATACGCAGTATTTT. It specifies CATSDLVARGFTDTQYF.

The chain has TRBV5-1 and TRBJ2-7; D call uncertain. Trimming pared 2 bases from V and 2 bases from J, leaving 8 bases between. CDR1 and CDR2 from the germline V gene are SGHRS and YFSETQ. The CDR3 contains 13 residues. For the CDR3, the DNA is TGCGCCAGCAGCTTCGGGTCAGCCTACGAGCAGTACTTC. Residues: CASSFGSAYEQYF. Drawing the rest from reference TRBV5-1 and TRBJ2-7, the complete variable domain is KAGVTQTPRYLIKTRGQQVTLSCSPISGHRSVSWYQQTPGQGLQFLFEYFSETQRNKGNFPGRFSGRQFSNSRSEMNVSTLELGDSALYLCASSFGSAYEQYFGPGTRLTVT.

This clonotype was detected many times. The chain couples TRBV7-8 to TRBJ2-1; 9 bases align to TRBD2. In germline, CDR1 is SGHVS, CDR2 FQNEAQ. There are 16 residues in the CDR3. Trimming removed 3 bases from V and 2 bases from J; junction bases left unmatched: 5. In nucleotides, the CDR3 is TGTGCCAGCAGCTTCGGACTAGCGTACACCTACAATGAGCAGTTCTTC. This translates into CASSFGLAYTYNEQFF.

This rearrangement joins TRBV30 to TRBJ1-1; unclear D gene. The CDR3 loop spans 12 amino acids. V was trimmed by 3 bases and J by 1 base, leaving 6 bases between them. In germline, CDR1 is GTSNPN, CDR2 SVGIG (reference sequence). For the CDR3, the DNA is TGTGCCTGGAGAGGAGGGAACACTGAAGCTTTCTTT. Protein product: CAWRGGNTEAFF.

Worth noting for this clonotype: Since a much larger clone is just one base distant, this may be a read error. The chain recombines TRBV6-5 with TRBJ1-5; 8 nucleotides match TRBD1. CDR3 length: 16 amino acids. Per germline, CDR1 MNHEY and CDR2 SVGAGI. This CDR3 is CASSQRTGLSNHPQHF. In DNA, the CDR3 is TGTGCCAGCAGTCAGCGGACAGGGTTGAGCAATCATCCCCAGCATTTT.

The table lists this clonotype with many counts. The chain carries TRBV29-1 and TRBJ2-7; possible D gene TRBD1, 6 bases. The V and J ends lost 4 bases and 7 bases respectively, with 23 bases between them. The germline V gene encodes CDR1 SQVTM and CDR2 ANQGSEA. This CDR3 is built from 15 residues. CDR3 sequence reads: CSVGTGSPVMREQYF. CDR3 DNA: TGCAGCGTTGGAACAGGGAGTCCTGTTATGAGGGAGCAGTACTTC.

The chain links TRBV29-1 to TRBJ1-2; unclear D gene. The V gene's germline CDR1 is SQVTM and CDR2 ANQGSEA. The CDR3 is 12 amino acids. Trimming stripped 4 bases from V and 6 bases from J, with 12 bases between. The CDR3: CSVVRSPHGYTF. The CDR3 DNA follows: TGCAGCGTTGTGCGGAGCCCCCATGGCTACACCTTC.

In this sample, this clonotype turned up many times. V usage is TRBV4-1 and J usage is TRBJ2-5; D possibly corresponds to TRBD2 (6 bases). The CDR3 contains 14 residues. Germline V gene lookup returns CDR1 MGHRA and CDR2 YSYEKL. Deletions cut 1 base from V and 1 base from J, with 7 bases between. The CDR3 here is CASSQVGGQETQYF. The CDR3 bases are TGCGCCAGCAGCCAAGTGGGGGGCCAAGAGACCCAGTACTTC.

The chain employs TRBV5-1 and TRBJ1-1; D might be TRBD1 (5 bases). Germline V gene data show CDR1 as SGHRS and CDR2 as YFSETQ. V lost 0 bases to trimming and J lost 1 base, with 7 bases between them. The CDR3 loop spans 14 amino acids. CDR3 residues: CASSLAGPNTEAFF. CDR3 bases: TGCGCCAGCAGCTTGGCAGGGCCGAACACTGAAGCTTTCTTT.

The V gene is TRBV2, the J gene TRBJ1-4; D possibly corresponds to TRBD1 (6 bases). The V gene's germline CDR1 is SNHLY and CDR2 FYNNEI. V lost 9 bases, J lost 6 bases, and 11 bases lay in between. This CDR3 is 12 amino acids long. CDR3 region: CASEGGYEKLFF. DNA for the CDR3: TGTGCCAGTGAAGGGGGTTATGAAAAACTGTTTTTT. The whole variable domain, filled in from reference TRBV2 and TRBJ1-4, reads EPEVTQTPSHQVTQMGQEVILRCVPISNHLYFYWYRQILGQKVEFLVSFYNNEISEKSEIFDDQFSVERPDGSNFTLKIRSTKLEDSAMYFCASEGGYEKLFFGSGTQLSVL.

The V gene is TRBV20-1, the J gene TRBJ2-3; D remains unclear. Germline V lookup: CDR1 DFQATT, CDR2 SNEGSKA (reference sequence). The V and J ends lost 0 bases and 10 bases respectively, with 14 bases between them. The CDR3 has 13 residues. The CDR3 DNA reads TGCAGTGCTAGAGATCTTCGAGCGCACCCGCAGTATTTT. Amino acids: CSARDLRAHPQYF.

This clonotype has ten or more counts. The genes are TRBV4-2 and TRBJ2-3, with D hard to call. With 0 bases removed from V and 1 base from J, the gap between germline ends came to 2 bases. Germline V gene data show CDR1 as LGHNA and CDR2 as YNFKEQ. This CDR3 is 13 amino acids long. CDR3 sequence reads: CASSQEGTDTQYF. CDR3 coding DNA: TGTGCCAGCAGCCAAGAGGGCACAGATACGCAGTATTTT.

This clonotype has only a few counts. The genes are TRBV6-1 and TRBJ2-7; 8 bases are a match to TRBD1. CDR1 is MNHNS and CDR2 is SASEGT in the germline V gene. This CDR3 comprises 15 residues. V lost 6 bases and J lost 8; bases outside the gene matches: 15. The CDR3 region has the DNA TGTGCCAGCAGCATCGGACAGGGTGCTCCGTGGAAGCAGTACTTC. This gives the protein CASSIGQGAPWKQYF.

This chain joins TRBV7-2 and TRBJ2-1; no reliable D call. Germline V gives CDR1 SGHTA, CDR2 FQGNSA. Trimming took off 0 bases at V and 1 base at J, with 10 bases between the two ends. The CDR3 sequence is 16 residues long. The CDR3 sequence is CASSLAGSGSYNEQFF. CDR3 coding DNA: TGTGCCAGCAGCTTAGCTGGGTCCGGGTCCTACAATGAGCAGTTCTTC.

This clonotype was detected many times. This chain connects TRBV7-9 to TRBJ2-7; D gene unclear. Germline V gene sequence: CDR1 SEHNR, CDR2 FQNEAQ (reference sequence). The CDR3 sequence is 14 residues long. V was trimmed by 5 bases and J by 2 bases, leaving 13 bases between them. The CDR3 DNA follows: TGTGCCAGCAGCCGTCCGGCCAGCACCTACGAGCAGTACTTC. This gives the protein CASSRPASTYEQYF. Full variable domain (rest looked up from reference TRBV7-9 and TRBJ2-7): DTGVSQNPRHKITKRGQNVTFRCDPISEHNRLYWYRQTLGQGPEFLTYFQNEAQLEKSRLLSDRFSAERPKGSFSTLEIQRTEQGDSAMYLCASSRPASTYEQYFGPGTRLTVT.

This clonotype was seen a few times. V gene TRBV29-1 combines with J gene TRBJ2-1, with D tentatively TRBD2 (6 bases). V was clipped by 7 bases and J by 4 bases, with 11 bases between them. Germline V lookup: CDR1 SQVTM, CDR2 ANQGSEA. CDR3 size: 12 residues. CDR3 protein: CSARLVYNEQFF. CDR3 DNA sequence: TGCAGCGCCCGACTAGTTTACAATGAGCAGTTCTTC.

This clonotype was counted at least ten times. V gene TRBV12-3 or TRBV12-4 combines with J gene TRBJ2-5; TRBD2 is a possible D gene (7 bases). V lost 5 bases and J lost 2, with 30 bases in between. This CDR3 has 20 residues. The CDR3 DNA reads as TGTGCCAGCAGTCCCTCGAGAGGCGCGGGGGCCCGCGGGTTACAAGAGACCCAGTACTTC. It translates to CASSPSRGAGARGLQETQYF.

In its sample, this clonotype was seen many times. The chain couples TRBV10-1 to TRBJ1-2, with D uncertain. The CDR3 sequence is 13 residues long. The germline CDR1 and CDR2 sequences are WNHNN and SYGVQD (reference sequence). V lost 2 bases to trimming and J lost 4 bases, with 8 bases between them. The CDR3 sequence is CASSERESYGYTF. As DNA, the CDR3 is TGCGCCAGCAGTGAGCGGGAATCCTATGGCTACACCTTC.

This sequence joins TRBV5-6 and TRBJ1-4, with TRBD1 as a possible D gene (5 bases). The V gene's germline CDR1 is SGHDT and CDR2 YYEEEE. The V end was cut by 0 bases, the J end by 5 bases, with 11 bases between. The length of the CDR3 is 15 residues. CDR3 nucleotides: TGTGCCAGCAGCTTGGATGACAGCGCCAATGAAAAACTGTTTTTT. It translates to CASSLDDSANEKLFF.